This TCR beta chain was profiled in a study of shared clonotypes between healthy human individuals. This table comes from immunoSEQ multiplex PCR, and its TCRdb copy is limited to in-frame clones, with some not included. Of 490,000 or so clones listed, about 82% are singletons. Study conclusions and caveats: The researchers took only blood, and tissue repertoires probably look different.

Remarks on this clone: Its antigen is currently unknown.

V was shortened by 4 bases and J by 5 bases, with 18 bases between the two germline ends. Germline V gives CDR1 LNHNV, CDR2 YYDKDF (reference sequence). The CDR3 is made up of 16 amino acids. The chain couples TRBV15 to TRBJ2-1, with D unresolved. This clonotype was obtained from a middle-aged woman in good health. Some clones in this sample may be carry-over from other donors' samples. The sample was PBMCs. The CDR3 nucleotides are TGTGCCACCAGCATCTCCCTCGGTTTAGCAGACAATGAGCAGTTCTTC. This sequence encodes CATSISLGLADNEQFF.